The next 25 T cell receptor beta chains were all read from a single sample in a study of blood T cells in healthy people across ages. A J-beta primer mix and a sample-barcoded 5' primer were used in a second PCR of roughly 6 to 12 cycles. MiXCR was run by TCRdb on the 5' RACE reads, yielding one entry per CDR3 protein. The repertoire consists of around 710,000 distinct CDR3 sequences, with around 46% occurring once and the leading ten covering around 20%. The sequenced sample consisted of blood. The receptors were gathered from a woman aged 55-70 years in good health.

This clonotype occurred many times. In DNA, the CDR3 is TGTGCCAGCAGTCCACAGGGAAACAATAATTCACCCCTCCACTTT. Translation gives CASSPQGNNNSPLHF. V usage is TRBV12-3 or TRBV12-4 and J usage is TRBJ1-6, with a tentative D call TRBD1 (6 bases). This CDR3 contains 15 residues. V lost 5 bases and J lost 5, with 13 bases in between.

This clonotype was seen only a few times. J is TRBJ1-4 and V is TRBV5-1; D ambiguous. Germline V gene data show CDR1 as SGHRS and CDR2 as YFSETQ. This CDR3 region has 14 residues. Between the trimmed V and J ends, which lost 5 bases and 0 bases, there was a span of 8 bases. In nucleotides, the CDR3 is TGCGCCAGCAGTGAAGGACCAACTAATGAAAAACTGTTTTTT. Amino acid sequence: CASSEGPTNEKLFF.

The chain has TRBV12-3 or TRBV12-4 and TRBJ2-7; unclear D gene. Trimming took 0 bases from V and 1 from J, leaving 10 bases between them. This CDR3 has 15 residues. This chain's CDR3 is CASSLAGDISYEQYF. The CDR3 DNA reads TGTGCCAGCAGTTTAGCGGGCGACATATCCTACGAGCAGTACTTC.

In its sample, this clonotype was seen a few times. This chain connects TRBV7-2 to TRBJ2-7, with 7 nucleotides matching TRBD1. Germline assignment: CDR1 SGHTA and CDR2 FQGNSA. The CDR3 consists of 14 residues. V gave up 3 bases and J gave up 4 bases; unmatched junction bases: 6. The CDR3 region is CASSFKGAQYEQYF. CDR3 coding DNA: TGTGCCAGCAGCTTCAAGGGGGCGCAGTACGAGCAGTACTTC.

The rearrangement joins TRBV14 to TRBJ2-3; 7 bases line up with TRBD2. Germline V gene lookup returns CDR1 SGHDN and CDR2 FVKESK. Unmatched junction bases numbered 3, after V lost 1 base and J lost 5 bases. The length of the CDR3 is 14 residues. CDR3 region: CASSQVAGVDTQYF. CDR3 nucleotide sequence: TGTGCCAGCAGCCAAGTGGCGGGAGTAGATACGCAGTATTTT.

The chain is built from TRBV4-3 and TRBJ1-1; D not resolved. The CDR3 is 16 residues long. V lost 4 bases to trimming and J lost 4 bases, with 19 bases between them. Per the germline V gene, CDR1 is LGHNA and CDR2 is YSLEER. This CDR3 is CASSPSDGRVSTEAFF. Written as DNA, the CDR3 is TGCGCCAGCAGCCCCTCAGACGGCAGAGTGAGCACTGAAGCTTTCTTT.

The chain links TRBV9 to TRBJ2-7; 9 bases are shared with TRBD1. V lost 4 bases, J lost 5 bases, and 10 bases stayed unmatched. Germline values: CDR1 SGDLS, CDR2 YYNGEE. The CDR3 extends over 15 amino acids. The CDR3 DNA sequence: TGTGCCAGCAGCCAGGTGGGACAGGGCCGTCACGAGCAGTACTTC. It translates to CASSQVGQGRHEQYF.

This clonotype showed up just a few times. The CDR3 DNA reads TGTGCCAGCAGTTTAAGCGTAGCGGGGGGTTACAATGAGCAGTTCTTC. Translation gives CASSLSVAGGYNEQFF. The chain uses TRBV27 and TRBJ2-1; 10 bases align to TRBD2. V lost 2 bases, J lost 4 bases, and 5 bases stayed unmatched. Germline CDR1 MNHEY, CDR2 SMNVEV (reference sequence). The length of the CDR3 is 16 residues.

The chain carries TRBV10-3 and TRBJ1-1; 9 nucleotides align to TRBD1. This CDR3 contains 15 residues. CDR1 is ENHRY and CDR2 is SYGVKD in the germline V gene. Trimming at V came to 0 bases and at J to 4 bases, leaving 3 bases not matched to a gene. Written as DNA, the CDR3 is TGTGCCATCAGTGAGTCCGGGACAGGGACCACTGAAGCTTTCTTT. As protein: CAISESGTGTTEAFF.

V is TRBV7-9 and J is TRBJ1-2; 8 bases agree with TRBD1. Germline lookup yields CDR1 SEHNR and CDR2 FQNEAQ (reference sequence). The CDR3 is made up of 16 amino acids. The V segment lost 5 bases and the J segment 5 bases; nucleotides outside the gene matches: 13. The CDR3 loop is CASSRKPGQEYYGYTF. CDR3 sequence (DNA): TGTGCCAGCAGCCGAAAGCCGGGACAGGAATATTATGGCTACACCTTC.

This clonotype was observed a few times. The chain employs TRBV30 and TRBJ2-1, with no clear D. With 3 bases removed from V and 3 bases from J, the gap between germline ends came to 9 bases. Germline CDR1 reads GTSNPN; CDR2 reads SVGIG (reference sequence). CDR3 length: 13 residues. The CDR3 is CAWRVELYNEQFF. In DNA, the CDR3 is TGTGCCTGGAGAGTGGAACTCTACAATGAGCAGTTCTTC.

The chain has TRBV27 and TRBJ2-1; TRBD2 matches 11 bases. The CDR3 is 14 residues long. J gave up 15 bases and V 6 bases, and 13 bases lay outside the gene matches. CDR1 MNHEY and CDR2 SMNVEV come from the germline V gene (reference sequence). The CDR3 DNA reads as TGTGCCAGCAGGCCTAGCGGGGGGACCGTGTTTCGGTTCTTC. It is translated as CASRPSGGTVFRFF.

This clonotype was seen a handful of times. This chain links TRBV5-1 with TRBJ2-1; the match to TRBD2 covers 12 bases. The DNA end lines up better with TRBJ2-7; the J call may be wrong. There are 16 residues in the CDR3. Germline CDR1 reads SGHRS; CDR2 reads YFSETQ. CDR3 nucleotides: TGCGCCAGCACTCTAGCGGGAGGGAGCTCCTACAATGAGCAGTACTTC. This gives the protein CASTLAGGSSYNEQYF.

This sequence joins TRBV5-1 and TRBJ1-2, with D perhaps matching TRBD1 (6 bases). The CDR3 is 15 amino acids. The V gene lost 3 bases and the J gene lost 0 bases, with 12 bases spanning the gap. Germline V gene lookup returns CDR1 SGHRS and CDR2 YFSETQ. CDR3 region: CASSSDSDSNYGYTF. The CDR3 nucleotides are TGCGCCAGCAGCTCGGACAGTGACTCTAACTATGGCTACACCTTC.

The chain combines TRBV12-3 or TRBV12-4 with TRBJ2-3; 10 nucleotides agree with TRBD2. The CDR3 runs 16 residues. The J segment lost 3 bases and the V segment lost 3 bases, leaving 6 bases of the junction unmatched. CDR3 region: CASSFIAGGGTDTQYF. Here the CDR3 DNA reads TGTGCCAGCAGTTTTATAGCGGGAGGAGGGACAGATACGCAGTATTTT.

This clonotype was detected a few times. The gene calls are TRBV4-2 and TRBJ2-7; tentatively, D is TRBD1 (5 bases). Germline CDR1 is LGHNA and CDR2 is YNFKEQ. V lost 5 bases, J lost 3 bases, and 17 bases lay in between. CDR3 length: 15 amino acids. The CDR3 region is CASSRIGQGIYEQYF. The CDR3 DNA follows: TGTGCCAGCAGCAGGATTGGACAAGGAATCTACGAGCAGTACTTC.

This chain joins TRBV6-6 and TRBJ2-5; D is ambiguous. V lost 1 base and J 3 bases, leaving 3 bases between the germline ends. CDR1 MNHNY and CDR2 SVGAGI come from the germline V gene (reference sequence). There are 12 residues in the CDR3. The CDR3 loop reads CASSYLKETQYF. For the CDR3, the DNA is TGTGCCAGCAGTTACTTAAAAGAGACCCAGTACTTC.

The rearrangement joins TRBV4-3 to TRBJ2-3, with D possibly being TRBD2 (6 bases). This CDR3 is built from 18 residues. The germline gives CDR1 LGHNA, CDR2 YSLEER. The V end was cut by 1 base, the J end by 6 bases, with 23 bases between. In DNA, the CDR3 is TGCGCCAGCAGCCAAGGCAGTGGGGATGGGATCGGGGGTGATACGCAGTATTTT. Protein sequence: CASSQGSGDGIGGDTQYF.

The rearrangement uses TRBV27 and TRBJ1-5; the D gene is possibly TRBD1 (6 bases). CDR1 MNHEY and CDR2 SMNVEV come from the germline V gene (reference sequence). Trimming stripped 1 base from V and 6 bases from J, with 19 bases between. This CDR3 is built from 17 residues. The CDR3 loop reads CASSLYPNREAGQPQHF. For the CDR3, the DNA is TGTGCCAGCAGTTTATATCCAAACAGGGAAGCAGGTCAGCCCCAGCATTTT.

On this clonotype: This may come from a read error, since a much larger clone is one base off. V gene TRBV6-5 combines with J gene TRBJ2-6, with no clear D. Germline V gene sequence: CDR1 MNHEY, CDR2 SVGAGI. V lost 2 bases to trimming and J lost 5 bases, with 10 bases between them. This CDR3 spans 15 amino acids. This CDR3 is CASSYLRARANVLTF. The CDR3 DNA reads TGTGCCAGCAGTTACCTCCGGGCTAGGGCCAACGTCCTGACTTTC.

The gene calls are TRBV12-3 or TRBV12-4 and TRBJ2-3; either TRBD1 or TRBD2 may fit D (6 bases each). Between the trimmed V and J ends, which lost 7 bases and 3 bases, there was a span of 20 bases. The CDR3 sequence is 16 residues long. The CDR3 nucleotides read TGTGCCAGCACCCCCGGTAGGGGGGCTGTTACAGATACGCAGTATTTT. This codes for CASTPGRGAVTDTQYF.

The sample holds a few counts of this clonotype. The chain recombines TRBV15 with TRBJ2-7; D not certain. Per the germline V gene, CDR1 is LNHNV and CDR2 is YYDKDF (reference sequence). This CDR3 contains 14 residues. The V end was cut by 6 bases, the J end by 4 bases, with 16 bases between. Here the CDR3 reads CATRPAQRHYEQYF. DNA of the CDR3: TGTGCCACCAGGCCGGCGCAGCGCCATTACGAGCAGTACTTC.

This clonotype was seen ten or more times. The CDR3 DNA reads TGCAGCGTTGAGAGGACAGGGAAAGAGACCCAGTACTTC. This encodes CSVERTGKETQYF. The chain carries TRBV29-1 and TRBJ2-5, with 8 positions matching TRBD1. Germline lookup yields CDR1 SQVTM and CDR2 ANQGSEA. With V trimmed by 3 bases and J by 3 bases, 3 bases remained unmatched. The CDR3 sequence is 13 residues long.

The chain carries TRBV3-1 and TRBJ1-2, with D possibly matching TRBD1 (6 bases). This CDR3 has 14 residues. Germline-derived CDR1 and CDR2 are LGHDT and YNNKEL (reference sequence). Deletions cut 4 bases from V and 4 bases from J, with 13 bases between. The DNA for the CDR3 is TGTGCCAGCAGCCCGGGGGCCAGGGGCTATGGCTACACCTTC. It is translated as CASSPGARGYGYTF. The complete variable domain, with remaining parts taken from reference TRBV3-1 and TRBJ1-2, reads DTAVSQTPKYLVTQMGNDKSIKCEQNLGHDTMYWYKQDSKKFLKIMFSYNNKELIINETVPNRFSPKSPDKAHLNLHINSLELGDSAVYFCASSPGARGYGYTFGSGTRLTVV.

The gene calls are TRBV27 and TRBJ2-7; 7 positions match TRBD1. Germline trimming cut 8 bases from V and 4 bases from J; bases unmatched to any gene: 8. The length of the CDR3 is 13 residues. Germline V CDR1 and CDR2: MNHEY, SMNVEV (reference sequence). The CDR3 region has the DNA TGTGCCAGCTTCTCACAGGGGTTGTACGAGCAGTACTTC. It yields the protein CASFSQGLYEQYF.